These 3 T cell receptor beta chains were all obtained from the same sample, sequenced in a study of control samples from healthy donors and cancer patients. Clones were read by immunoSEQ multiplex PCR, and TCRdb kept only the in-frame ones, dropping some. This sample has approximately 68,000 clones, with approximately 86% found just once. The specimen was blood. The receptors shown here come from a man aged 55-75 years in good health.

The chain has TRBV6-2 or TRBV6-3 and TRBJ2-1; tentative D call: TRBD2 (5 bases). This CDR3 spans 14 amino acids. From germline, CDR1 is MNHEY and CDR2 SVGEGT. V lost 2 bases and J lost 4, with 9 bases in between. The chain's CDR3 is CASSYPTKYNEQFF. CDR3 DNA sequence: TGTGCCAGCAGTTACCCGACTAAATACAATGAGCAGTTCTTC.

This chain connects TRBV7-8 to TRBJ1-2; TRBD1 matches at 10 bases. V gave up 2 bases and J gave up 2 bases; unmatched junction bases: 11. The germline CDR1 and CDR2 sequences are SGHVS and FQNEAQ. The CDR3 loop spans 18 amino acids. The CDR3 loop reads CASSLQLGTGVPNYGYTF. The CDR3 nucleotides are TGTGCCAGCAGCTTACAACTCGGGACAGGGGTACCGAACTATGGCTACACCTTC.

The CDR3 here is CATSDPTTGFTDTQYF. DNA for the CDR3: TGTGCCACCAGTGACCCCACTACAGGGTTCACAGATACGCAGTATTTT. V is TRBV24-1 and J is TRBJ2-3; possible D gene TRBD1, 6 bases. The CDR3 consists of 16 residues. Germline-derived CDR1 and CDR2 are KGHDR and SFDVKD. V was clipped by 4 bases and J by 2 bases, with 15 bases between them.